The 2 T cell receptor beta chains listed next were all sequenced from one sample in a study of T cell responses to AZD1222 COVID-19 vaccine. TCRdb's copy holds only in-frame clones and misses some; the assay was immunoSEQ multiplex PCR. The sample yields some 96,000 clones, about 89% seen once. The material sequenced was peripheral blood, taken on day 0 of MenACWY control vaccination. The receptors stem from an adult in good health.

This chain joins TRBV10-3 and TRBJ2-7; 10 bases align to TRBD1. Unmatched junction bases numbered 1, after V lost 3 bases and J lost 5 bases. This CDR3 has 13 amino acids. CDR1 and CDR2 (germline): ENHRY, SYGVKD. CDR3 in DNA: TGTGCCATCAGTGAAGGGACAGGGGACGAGCAGTACTTC. Translation: CAISEGTGDEQYF.

This rearrangement joins TRBV28 to TRBJ1-3; D call uncertain. CDR3 length: 13 residues. Trimming took off 3 bases at V and 2 bases at J, with 5 bases between the two ends. In germline, CDR1 is MDHEN, CDR2 SYDVKM. This CDR3 is CASSLAAGNTIYF. In nucleotides, the CDR3 is TGTGCCAGCAGTTTGGCAGCTGGAAACACCATATATTTT.